This T cell receptor (beta chain) was captured in a study of early T cells in non-severe SARS-CoV-2 infection. The germline V gene encodes CDR1 SNHLY and CDR2 FYNNEI. The CDR3 totals 14 residues. Molecules of cDNA were individually given unique molecular identifiers that were attached to them. TCRdb re-analysed the 5' RACE reads in MiXCR, keeping a single row per CDR3 protein. This table holds around 70,000 distinct CDR3 sequences, 12% found once. With regard to this clonotype: It may be a read error: a sequence one base away is much more abundant.

The sequencing input was whole blood. The chain links TRBV2 to TRBJ2-7; the D gene is possibly TRBD2 (5 bases). The receptor's source is an adult who was a healthcare worker with PCR-confirmed SARS-CoV-2 infection or an uninfected control (not recorded which). CDR3 in amino acids: CVSSERGRIYEQYF. The CDR3 bases are TGTGTCAGCAGTGAAAGAGGGAGAATCTACGAGCAGTACTTC.